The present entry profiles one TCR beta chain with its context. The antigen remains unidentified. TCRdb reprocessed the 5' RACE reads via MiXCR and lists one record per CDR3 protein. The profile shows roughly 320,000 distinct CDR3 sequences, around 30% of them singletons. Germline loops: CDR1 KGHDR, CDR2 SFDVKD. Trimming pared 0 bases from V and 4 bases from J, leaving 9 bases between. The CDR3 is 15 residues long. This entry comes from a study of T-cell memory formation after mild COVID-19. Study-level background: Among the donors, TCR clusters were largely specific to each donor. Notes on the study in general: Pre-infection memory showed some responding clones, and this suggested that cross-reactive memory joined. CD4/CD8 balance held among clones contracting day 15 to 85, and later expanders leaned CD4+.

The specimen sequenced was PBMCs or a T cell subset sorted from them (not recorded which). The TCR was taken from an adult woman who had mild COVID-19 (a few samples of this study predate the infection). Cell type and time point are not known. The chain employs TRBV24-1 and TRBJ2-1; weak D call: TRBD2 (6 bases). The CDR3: CATSDLRETYNEQFF. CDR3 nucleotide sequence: TGTGCCACCAGTGATTTGCGGGAGACGTACAATGAGCAGTTCTTC.